What follows is one T cell receptor (beta chain) and its context. The data were obtained in a study of cytomegalovirus exposure and HLA in healthy donors. The CDR3 has 15 residues. Looked up from germline, CDR1 is MNHEY and CDR2 is SMNVEV (reference sequence). V lost 10 bases to trimming and J lost 2 bases; unmatched junction nucleotides: 6. This PCR relied on a set of 60 Vbeta primers and 13 Jbeta primers. TCRdb's copy holds only in-frame clones and misses some; the assay was immunoSEQ multiplex PCR. In total, the table holds under 130,000 clones. Source material: PBMCs. This rearrangement joins TRBV27 to TRBJ2-3; 13 nucleotides align to TRBD2. This sequence was found in a man between 45 and 60 years old in good health and CMV-seronegative. The CDR3 sequence is CATLAGGPDTDTQYF. CDR3 DNA: TGTGCCACACTAGCGGGAGGGCCTGACACAGATACGCAGTATTTT.